Detailed here is one TCR beta chain. Many counts were recorded for this clonotype. This receptor's antigen is unknown. Base quality data are lacking; no much larger clone is found one base away. The sample belongs to a study of T cells in Graves' hyperthyroidism and ophthalmopathy (dated by TCRdb to about 2019). About the study as a whole: Peripheral blood was collected at initial diagnosis, before any treatment. Thyroid tissue and blood T-cell repertoires from six Graves' hyperthyroidism patients were also compared in the study. Prospective prediction of ophthalmopathy was tested in an independent validation cohort consisting of fewer than 20 hyperthyroidism patients and some 15 patients who later progressed to ophthalmopathy. The roughly 99 discovery patients were divided at random into training and test sets in a 7:3 ratio. A discovery cohort of about 95 patients, approximately 45 with Graves' ophthalmopathy and 55 to 65 with stable Graves' hyperthyroidism, was used to find distinguishing TCR V-J signatures. According to the paper, TCR Vbeta CDR3 sequencing was carried out on over 130 peripheral blood samples, which came from fewer than 50 ophthalmopathy, under 85 hyperthyroidism and roughly 17 progressor patients. After blood sampling, hyperthyroidism patients were treated with methimazole at a starting dose of 30 mg daily, and ophthalmopathy patients were treated with high-dose intravenous methylprednisolone.

TCR beta CDR3 regions were amplified from RNA transcripts. The TCR CDR3 was subjected to a first round of RT-PCR using the HTBI primer set and the Qiagen OneStep RT-PCR kit. The libraries were constructed in a second round of multiplex PCR and then size-selected and purified. Paired-end sequencing of the libraries was performed with 100 bp reads on an Illumina HiSeq2000. Per the source publication's procedure: Raw data were processed with SOAPnuke, discarding reads with adapters, uncalled bases, mean Phred below 15, or no exact constant-primer or identifier match. High-quality paired reads were merged using COPE v1.2.5, and each unique nucleotide sequence was defined as a clonotype. Clonotypes were aligned to IMGT TRBV, TRBD and TRBJ reference segments using MiTCR v1.1. The analysis included only V-J combinations with a frequency above 0.0001, which together covered 98% to 99.2% of the repertoires. A TCS score was defined as the ratio of F50 (clonal expansion) to E x V (chaos), with BLOSUM62-based TCRdist applied between CDR3 peptides within each V-J. Welch's t-statistics and random forest reduced approximately 520 V-J features to 13, which were used in a naive Bayes classifier (R e1071). TCRdb reanalyzed the raw reads on its own, using fastp at Q25 for trimming and MiXCR for clone calling, and kept in-frame beta chains. Rows are combined by CDR3 protein, so each entry shows the most common genes and DNA. In this record, the V and J calls reflect TCRdb's handling and not the investigators' own analysis. The sample contains 450,000 to 600,000 distinct CDR3 sequences, around 15% of them found a single time. The ten largest clones add up to roughly 14% of the sample.

What the work shows at the level of the full study, not this receptor alone: Sample size was not statistically predetermined, and investigators were not blinded to group allocation. In validation, the model predicted progression to ophthalmopathy with over 65% sensitivity and less than 75% specificity, a median of about 6.7 months before onset. Blood samples also contained most of the expanded thyroid clonotypes (frequency above 0.001), which suggests that blood repertoires may reflect thyroid immune responses. A model built on a 13 V-J signature distinguished ophthalmopathy from stable hyperthyroidism, reaching 85% to 90% sensitivity and approximately 83% specificity in cross-validation and 80%/75% in testing.

Relative to germline, V is 2 bases shorter and J is 4 bases shorter, with 3 bases between their ends. Via the germline V gene, CDR1 is SNHLY and CDR2 FYNNEI. The CDR3 numbers 11 residues from cysteine through phenylalanine. Left in the record is the CDR3 DNA by itself, 33 bases read in frame from the first base. Stable Graves' hyperthyroidism was defined as the absence of progression to ophthalmopathy over 18 months of follow-up. The hyperthyroidism patients were between 18 and 65 years old and newly diagnosed, with a disease duration of less than 2 months. The study excluded patients with uncontrolled infections, other autoimmune diseases, pregnancy or lactation. Diagnoses relied on clinical symptoms, serum thyroxine and TRAb, thyroid ultrasound and orbital computed tomography. PBMCs were isolated from about 9 ml of fresh peripheral blood by Ficoll-Paque density gradient centrifugation. Trizol reagent was used to extract total RNA, and RNA quality was then checked on an Agilent 2100 Bioanalyzer.

The sequence is built from TRBV2 and TRBJ2-7; the D segment cannot be called with confidence. This TCR came from a middle-aged woman with Graves' hyperthyroidism. The material sequenced was blood. The nucleotides read TGTGCCAGCAGTGAATTTTACGAGCAGTACTTC. Protein translation: CASSEFYEQYF.